The T cell receptor beta chain described here comes from a study of neurological immune-mediated disorders. Notes on the study in general: The absence of any CDR3 amino acid sequence shared by expanded clones across subjects suggests that repertoires were private in all groups.

Via MiXCR, TCRdb re-called the 5' RACE reads, giving one row per CDR3 protein. The sample includes 59,000 or so distinct CDR3 sequences, more than 9.5% of them seen just once. This CDR3 region has 14 residues. V was cut by 3 bases and J by 9 bases, with 18 bases left in between. Germline CDR1 is DFQATT and CDR2 is SNEGSKA (reference sequence). This clonotype was observed at least ten times. Its antigen remains unknown. The origin of this receptor is an older woman with HTLV-1-associated myelopathy (HAM/TSP). Sequencing was carried out using PBMCs. This chain joins TRBV20-1 and TRBJ2-1; TRBD2 might be the D (5 bases). Written as DNA, the CDR3 is TGCAGTGCTAGTAAGGAGCCCTCCCGGGGTGAGCAGTTCTTC. Translation gives CSASKEPSRGEQFF.